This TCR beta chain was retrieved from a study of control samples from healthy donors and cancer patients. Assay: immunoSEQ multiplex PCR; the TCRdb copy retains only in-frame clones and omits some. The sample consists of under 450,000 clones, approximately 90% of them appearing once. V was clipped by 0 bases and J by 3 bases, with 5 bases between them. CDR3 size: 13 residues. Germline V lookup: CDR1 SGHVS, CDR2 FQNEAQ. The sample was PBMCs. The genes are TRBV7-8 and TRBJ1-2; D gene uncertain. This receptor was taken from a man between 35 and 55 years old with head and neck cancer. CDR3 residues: CASSLARDYGYTF. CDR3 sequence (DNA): TGTGCCAGCAGCTTAGCGAGAGACTATGGCTACACCTTC.